A selection of T cell receptor beta chains follows, all from one sample in a study of T cell responses to AZD1222 COVID-19 vaccine. Assay used: immunoSEQ multiplex PCR; TCRdb lists only in-frame clones, some missing. Of over 150,000 clones in the sample, roughly nine tenths are singletons; the top ten hold approximately 3%. The sample in question was peripheral blood, obtained on day 0 of AZD1222 vaccination. All receptors derive from an adult in good health. Both conserved end residues are part of each CDR3. D genes are given only for firm matches. Rows give clone size only sometimes, using once, few, many, or a class for an expanded clone.

j_call v_call d_call clone_size cdr3_nt cdr3_aa
TRBJ1-4 TRBV15 TRBD1 NA TGTGCCACCAGCAGAGGAGGACAGGGGAATGAAAAACTGTTTTTT CATSRGGQGNEKLFF
TRBJ2-7 TRBV2 NA NA TGTGCCAGCAGTGGGAGGAGTTTAGGCGAGCAGTACTTC CASSGRSLGEQYF
TRBJ1-2 TRBV27 NA NA TGTGCCAGCAGTTTGGAGTCCCAGGGTAACTATGGCTACACCTTC CASSLESQGNYGYTF
TRBJ1-5 TRBV2 TRBD1 once TGTGCCTCAGGCGGGTACAGGGGGGAAAATCAGCCCCAGCATTTT CASGGYRGENQPQHF
TRBJ1-2 TRBV3-1/TRBV3-2 NA few TGTGCCAGCAGCCATCTCCGGGACCGTTACTATGGCTACACCTTC CASSHLRDRYYGYTF
TRBJ2-7 TRBV7-2 NA NA TGTGCCAGCAGCAACCGGGACGGCTACGAGCAGTACTTC CASSNRDGYEQYF
TRBJ1-4 TRBV29-1 NA NA TGCAGCGTTGATCCCACAGGGTCGAGGGAAAAACTGTTTTTT CSVDPTGSREKLFF
TRBJ2-7 TRBV5-5 NA NA TGTGCCAGCAGCTTTGGACACTCCTACGAGCAGTACTTC CASSFGHSYEQYF
TRBJ1-6 TRBV7-3 NA NA TGTGCCAGCAGTTTCCAGGGAAGTAATTCACCCCTCCACTTT CASSFQGSNSPLHF
TRBJ2-7 TRBV19 NA NA TGTGCCAGTAGTGGGGGGAGCTCCTACGAGCAGTACTTC CASSGGSSYEQYF
TRBJ1-6 TRBV5-1 NA NA TGCGCCAGCAGCTCAAGGGACAACTCCTATAATTCACCCCTCCACTTT CASSSRDNSYNSPLHF
TRBJ1-1 TRBV7-2 NA few TGTGCCAGCAGGCACACCTCGGGGTGGCAAGCTTTCTTT CASRHTSGWQAFF
TRBJ2-3 TRBV5-4 NA NA TGTGCCAGCAGCTTGGGCAGGGGATCGTCCGATACGCAGTATTTT CASSLGRGSSDTQYF
TRBJ1-5 TRBV27 NA NA TGTGCCAGCAGTTTAAACGGACGGGGAAGTCAGCCCCAGCATTTT CASSLNGRGSQPQHF
TRBJ1-1 TRBV19 NA once TGTGCCAGTATCGGTGCGTTAAACACTGAAGCTTTCTTT CASIGALNTEAFF
TRBJ2-5 TRBV19 NA NA TGTGCCAGTAGAACTCGGGAGACCCAGTACTTC CASRTRETQYF